Listed below are T cell receptor beta chains from one sample, sequenced in a study of OX40 agonist ivuxolimab in advanced cancers. Profiling relied on immunoSEQ multiplex PCR, and the TCRdb table lists in-frame clones only, not all of them. The sample has about 58,000 clones; around 86% are singletons. This specimen was CD4+ or CD8+ T cells sorted from blood, taken in a trial of the OX40 agonist ivuxolimab. The receptors were sampled from an adult with an advanced solid tumor such as melanoma, head and neck, liver or kidney cancer. CDR3s include the opening cysteine and the closing phenylalanine or tryptophan. D genes are given only for firm matches. Size is stated for part of the rows, as once, few or many counts, or as a class when the clone is expanded.

>TRBV6-6|-|-|TRBJ1-5
CASSSVKRDGGQPQHF
TGTGCCAGCAGTTCAGTAAAAAGGGACGGGGGACAGCCCCAGCATTTT
>TRBV10-2|-|-|TRBJ1-5
CASSESGERQPQHF
TGCGCCAGCAGTGAGTCAGGGGAAAGGCAGCCCCAGCATTTT
>TRBV18|TRBD2|-|TRBJ2-1
CASSRTSGDNEQFF
TGTGCCAGCTCACGGACTAGCGGGGACAATGAGCAGTTCTTC
>TRBV19|-|once|TRBJ1-2
CASSTRTYGYTF
TGTGCCAGTAGTACCCGGACATATGGCTACACCTTC
>TRBV5-1|-|few|TRBJ1-1
CASSLAGAGTEAFF
TGCGCCAGCAGCTTGGCCGGGGCCGGAACTGAAGCTTTCTTT
>TRBV2|TRBD2|-|TRBJ2-3
CASRGADTQYF
TGTGCCAGCCGGGGGGCAGATACGCAGTATTTT
>TRBV6-7|-|-|TRBJ1-5
CASTRWTDSNQPQHF
TGTGCCAGCACCAGGTGGACGGATAGCAATCAGCCCCAGCATTTT
>TRBV5-1|-|few|TRBJ1-1
CASSETASLNTEAFF
TGCGCCAGCAGCGAGACAGCGTCTTTGAACACTGAAGCTTTCTTT
>TRBV19|TRBD1|few|TRBJ2-6
CASNRRDRGSGANVLTF
TGTGCCAGTAACCGCCGGGACAGGGGGTCTGGGGCCAACGTCCTGACTTTC
>TRBV4-1|-|-|TRBJ1-2
CASSQGGDPNYGYTF
TGCGCCAGCAGCCAAGGGGGTGATCCTAACTATGGCTACACCTTC
>TRBV6-1|-|-|TRBJ2-1
CASSAGAMGNEQFF
TGTGCCAGCAGTGCCGGAGCTATGGGCAATGAGCAGTTCTTC
>TRBV27|-|-|TRBJ1-5
CASSLMPPQGNQPQHF
TGTGCCAGCAGTTTAATGCCTCCTCAGGGCAATCAGCCCCAGCATTTT
>TRBV7-9|-|-|TRBJ1-2
CASIPSQGNYGYTF
TGTGCCAGCATCCCATCACAGGGAAACTATGGCTACACCTTC
>TRBV4-1|-|-|TRBJ1-4
CASSQTPALGEKLFF
TGCGCCAGCAGCCAGACTCCGGCCTTGGGGGAAAAACTGTTTTTT
>TRBV14|-|-|TRBJ1-2
CASSRVRGPNYGYTF
TGTGCCAGCAGCCGCGTCAGGGGTCCCAACTATGGCTACACCTTC
>TRBV15|-|-|TRBJ2-5
CATSRMGSIGETQYF
TGTGCCACCAGCAGAATGGGGTCCATAGGAGAGACCCAGTACTTC
>TRBV25-1|TRBD1|-|TRBJ1-1
CASSGRWDRGPEAFF
TGTGCCAGCAGCGGGAGGTGGGACAGGGGTCCTGAAGCTTTCTTT
>TRBV6-6|-|-|TRBJ1-2
CASSPPVGDGYTF
TGTGCCAGCAGTCCCCCCGTCGGGGATGGCTACACCTTC
>TRBV6-5|-|-|TRBJ1-2
CAAGSSGTIYTF
TGTGCCGCCGGGTCGTCAGGAACAATCTACACCTTC
>TRBV7-6|TRBD2|-|TRBJ2-6
CASSLRGGGTSGANVLTF
TGTGCCAGCAGCTTACGTGGGGGGGGGACCTCTGGGGCCAACGTCCTGACTTTC
>TRBV9|-|-|TRBJ2-7
CASSVSPLTTDEQYF
TGTGCCAGCAGCGTCTCCCCCTTAACAACCGACGAGCAGTACTTC
>TRBV10-3|-|-|TRBJ1-1
CAISERVSGAFF
TGTGCCATCAGTGAGCGGGTTTCTGGTGCTTTCTTT
>TRBV18|-|-|TRBJ1-3
CASSRVPGATSGNTIYF
TGTGCCAGCTCACGCGTGCCAGGGGCCACCTCTGGAAACACCATATATTTT
>TRBV5-1|TRBD1|-|TRBJ2-7
CASSLAVGQGAHEQYF
TGCGCCAGCAGCTTGGCGGTGGGACAGGGGGCGCACGAGCAGTACTTC
>TRBV2|TRBD2|once|TRBJ2-7
CASSASSGGNPYEQYF
TGTGCCAGCAGTGCCTCTAGCGGGGGGAATCCCTACGAGCAGTACTTC
>TRBV4-1|-|-|TRBJ1-5
CASSQGQVSNQPQHF
TGCGCCAGCAGCCAAGGACAGGTTAGCAATCAGCCCCAGCATTTT
>TRBV19|TRBD2|-|TRBJ2-5
CASSHPGGGAETQYF
TGTGCCAGTAGTCACCCTGGGGGAGGGGCGGAGACCCAGTACTTC
>TRBV18|-|few|TRBJ1-1
CASSSHSTEAFF
TGTGCCAGCTCATCTCATAGCACTGAAGCTTTCTTT
>TRBV7-9|-|-|TRBJ2-1
CASSFGRGYDNEQFF
TGTGCCAGCAGCTTCGGCAGGGGATACGACAATGAGCAGTTCTTC
>TRBV18|-|-|TRBJ2-5
CASSPPSGGQETQYF
TGTGCCAGCTCACCTCCGAGTGGGGGGCAAGAGACCCAGTACTTC